This TCR beta chain appears in the sequencing data of a study of blood T cell repertoires in COVID-19. Study as a whole: T cells, B-cell-depleted T cells, or PBMCs supplied cDNA or gDNA.

Those enrolled, adults aged roughly 18 to 100 years, came from about two dozen US areas. Cohort assignment relied on participant-reported clinical history. Only in-frame clones appear in the TCRdb table, and some are missing; sequencing was by immunoSEQ multiplex PCR. The data show 250,000 or so clones, about 87% seen once. Germline values: CDR1 SGHDN, CDR2 FVKESK. The CDR3 is made up of 15 amino acids. The junction had 7 bases not matched to a gene; V was cut back by 2 bases and J by 7 bases. Input material: PBMCs or T cells enriched from blood (not recorded which). The receptor was isolated from a woman between 25 and 40 years old with acute COVID-19. The genes are TRBV14 and TRBJ1-4; TRBD1 matches 7 bases. The CDR3 sequence: CASSQWRGPSEKLFF. The CDR3 DNA is TGTGCCAGCAGCCAATGGAGGGGGCCAAGTGAAAAACTGTTTTTT.